Below are 25 T cell receptor beta chains sequenced from a single sample in a study of blood T cell repertoires in COVID-19. Sequencing used immunoSEQ multiplex PCR; TCRdb keeps in-frame clones, though not all of them. The sample records fewer than 350,000 clones, about 86% being singletons. The sequencing sample was made of PBMCs or T cells enriched from blood (not recorded which). All receptors come from a woman in her thirties or forties with acute COVID-19.

This clone was seen just once. Mismatch with germline at one junction end may stem from a read error. This rearrangement joins TRBV3-1 (or the pseudogene TRBV3-2) to TRBJ2-5, with D perhaps TRBD2 (6 bases). The CDR3 has 12 residues. The germline CDR1 and CDR2 sequences are LGHDT and YNNKEL (reference sequence). The CDR3 loop reads CASSQGEGRPNF. DNA for the CDR3: TGTGCCAGCAGCCAAGGAGAAGGGAGGCCTAACTTC.

The gene calls are TRBV7-9 and TRBJ1-5; D uncertain. The CDR3 spans 13 residues. The V gene lost 1 base and the J gene lost 4 bases, with 5 bases spanning the gap. CDR1 and CDR2 (germline): SEHNR, FQNEAQ (reference sequence). The CDR3 is CASSLDSNQPQHF. CDR3 coding DNA: TGTGCCAGCAGCTTAGATAGTAATCAGCCCCAGCATTTT.

The chain joins TRBV6-2 or TRBV6-3 to TRBJ2-7, with D perhaps TRBD1 (5 bases). V lost 5 bases, J lost 4 bases, and 15 bases lay in between. CDR1 and CDR2 (germline): MNHEY, SVGEGT. The CDR3 extends over 14 amino acids. In DNA form, the CDR3 reads TGTGCCAGCAGTCCCGGAACCAGGGTTTACGAGCAGTACTTC. Encoded protein: CASSPGTRVYEQYF.

CDR3 sequence: CASSNRSQEGQGVSEKLFF. The CDR3 bases are TGTGCCAGCAGCAACCGCTCCCAGGAGGGACAGGGCGTGAGTGAAAAACTGTTTTTT. V usage is TRBV21-1 and J usage is TRBJ1-4; TRBD1, the table's D call, was not compared with the DNA. TRBV21-1 is a pseudogene locus. This CDR3 contains 19 residues.

V and J are TRBV19 and TRBJ2-2, with TRBD1 identical over 12 bases. Germline V gives CDR1 LNHDA, CDR2 SQIVND (reference sequence). This CDR3 has 20 residues. J lost 4 bases, V lost 6 bases, and 18 bases had no gene match. The CDR3 coding sequence is TGTGCCAGTAGATCCCCCGGGACAGGGGGCAACTGGCTCGGCACCGGGGAGCTGTTTTTT. Its protein product is CASRSPGTGGNWLGTGELFF.

The rearrangement links TRBV3-1 (or the pseudogene TRBV3-2) to TRBJ2-1; 10 bases match TRBD2. Looked up from germline, CDR1 is LGHDT and CDR2 is YNNKEL (reference sequence). With V trimmed by 4 bases and J by 5 bases, 14 bases remained unmatched. CDR3 length: 18 residues. The CDR3 here is CASSPLLSGRSENNEQFF. Here the CDR3 DNA reads TGTGCCAGCAGCCCTCTTCTTAGCGGGAGGTCTGAAAACAATGAGCAGTTCTTC.

Here the CDR3 DNA reads TGTGCCATCAGCCCCGGGACAAGTTATGGCTACACCTTC. Translation gives CAISPGTSYGYTF. The V gene is TRBV10-3, the J gene TRBJ1-2; weak D call: TRBD1 (6 bases). Germline loops: CDR1 ENHRY, CDR2 SYGVKD. This CDR3 comprises 13 residues. V lost 6 bases and J lost 5, with 13 bases in between.

The gene calls are TRBV28 and TRBJ1-2; a possible D gene is TRBD1 (5 bases). V lost 5 bases, J lost 1 base, and 17 bases lay in between. The CDR3 runs to 16 residues. CDR1 and CDR2 from the germline V gene are MDHEN and SYDVKM. The CDR3 coding sequence is TGTGCCAGCAGTCCGGGGGATCTATCAGTTAACTATGGCTACACCTTC. It is translated as CASSPGDLSVNYGYTF.

The J gene is TRBJ2-1, the V gene TRBV11-1, with unresolved D. The CDR3 has 15 amino acids. The V and J ends lost 1 base and 7 bases respectively, with 14 bases between them. CDR1 SGHAT and CDR2 FQDESV come from the germline V gene (reference sequence). The CDR3 region is CASSLGGPQGNEQFF. CDR3 DNA: TGTGCCAGCAGCTTAGGAGGTCCCCAAGGAAATGAGCAGTTCTTC. The full variable domain, its missing parts supplied by reference TRBV11-1 and TRBJ2-1, is EAEVAQSPRYKITEKSQAVAFWCDPISGHATLYWYRQILGQGPELLVQFQDESVVDDSQLPKDRFSAERLKGVDSTLKIQPAELGDSAMYLCASSLGGPQGNEQFFGPGTRLTVL.

Concerning this clone itself: In the same sample, other DNA sequences code for this CDR3. The V and J genes are TRBV7-3 and TRBJ1-1; D unresolved. V lost 2 bases to trimming and J lost 1 base, with 5 bases between them. This CDR3 has 13 residues. Germline V CDR1 and CDR2: SGHTA, FQGTGA. CDR3 sequence: CASSLSGNTEAFF. DNA for the CDR3: TGTGCCAGCAGCTTATCAGGGAACACTGAAGCTTTCTTT.

The V gene is TRBV5-1, the J gene TRBJ2-1; 10 nucleotides align to TRBD1. With 0 bases clipped from V and 5 bases from J, the junction kept 11 bases outside the gene matches. Germline V gene lookup returns CDR1 SGHRS and CDR2 YFSETQ. The CDR3 has 18 residues. CDR3 nucleotides: TGCGCCAGCAGCTTGGTCTTAGCTACGACAGGGGGCCACAATGAGCAGTTCTTC. This translates into CASSLVLATTGGHNEQFF.

The chain combines TRBV9 with TRBJ1-3; D gene unclear. Trimming removed 2 bases at V and 2 bases at J, with 11 bases between. CDR3 length: 15 residues. Germline CDR1 reads SGDLS; CDR2 reads YYNGEE. The CDR3 nucleotides are TGTGCCAGCAGCGTTTCCGTGGCAGCTGGAAACACCATATATTTT. Translated, it gives CASSVSVAAGNTIYF.

The rearrangement joins TRBV15 to TRBJ1-2, with D unclear. The CDR3 runs 14 residues. CDR1 is LNHNV and CDR2 is YYDKDF in the germline V gene (reference sequence). V lost 1 base, J lost 2 bases, and 8 bases lay in between. The CDR3 loop is CATSRANGNYGYTF. The CDR3 DNA is TGTGCCACCAGCAGAGCTAACGGGAACTATGGCTACACCTTC.

The chain has TRBV7-2 and TRBJ2-3, with D tentatively TRBD2 (6 bases). V was clipped by 1 base and J by 2 bases, with 13 bases between them. Per the germline V gene, CDR1 is SGHTA and CDR2 is FQGNSA. The CDR3 loop spans 16 amino acids. CDR3 nucleotides: TGTGCCAGCAGCTTAGGGGCTAGCGCTCCCACAGATACGCAGTATTTT. This gives the protein CASSLGASAPTDTQYF.

This clone is a singleton in its sample. The V call is TRBV6-5, the J call TRBJ2-3; D not certain. CDR3 length: 15 residues. The V end lost 5 bases, the J end lost 0 bases, and 12 bases lay between the germline ends. Looked up from germline, CDR1 is MNHEY and CDR2 is SVGAGI. The DNA for the CDR3 is TGTGCCAGCAGTCCGGAGAAGCTTAGCACAGATACGCAGTATTTT. As protein: CASSPEKLSTDTQYF.

V usage is TRBV3-1 (or the pseudogene TRBV3-2) and J usage is TRBJ1-2, with D possibly being TRBD1 (5 bases). CDR3 length: 15 residues. Germline V CDR1 and CDR2: LGHDT, YNNKEL (reference sequence). Trimming shortened V by 3 bases and J by 5 bases, and 16 bases separated the two germline ends. The CDR3 region has the DNA TGTGCCAGCAGCCACCGGGACGGAGGGGAATATGGCTACACCTTC. Its protein product is CASSHRDGGEYGYTF.

The chain is built from TRBV29-1 and TRBJ1-1; 8 nucleotides align to TRBD1. Germline trimming cut 4 bases from V and 3 bases from J; bases unmatched to any gene: 4. The length of the CDR3 is 13 residues. The germline CDR1 and CDR2 sequences are SQVTM and ANQGSEA. CDR3 sequence: CSVVYRGDTEAFF. CDR3 nucleotide sequence: TGCAGCGTTGTTTACAGGGGGGACACTGAAGCTTTCTTT. The full variable domain, its missing parts supplied by reference TRBV29-1 and TRBJ1-1, is SAVISQKPSRDICQRGTSLTIQCQVDSQVTMMFWYRQQPGQSLTLIATANQGSEATYESGFVIDKFPISRPNLTFSTLTVSNMSPEDSSIYLCSVVYRGDTEAFFGQGTRLTVV.

This clone occurred many times. The chain has TRBV28 and TRBJ1-4; the match to TRBD1 covers 7 bases. The CDR3 consists of 16 residues. V lost 5 bases and J lost 1; bases outside the gene matches: 7. Germline lookup yields CDR1 MDHEN and CDR2 SYDVKM. CDR3 sequence reads: CASSAQGSLTNEKLFF. DNA of the CDR3: TGTGCCAGCAGTGCACAGGGGTCTTTAACTAATGAAAAACTGTTTTTT.

The genes are TRBV28 and TRBJ1-6; 7 bases match TRBD1. Germline V lookup: CDR1 MDHEN, CDR2 SYDVKM. V was pared by 5 bases and J by 0 bases, with 4 bases of the junction left unmatched. The CDR3 contains 16 residues. The CDR3 spells CASSPGTVSYNSPLHF. For the CDR3, the DNA is TGTGCCAGCAGTCCCGGGACAGTCTCCTATAATTCACCCCTCCACTTT.

The V gene is TRBV14, the J gene TRBJ1-3; no reliable D call. V shed 4 bases and J shed 4 bases, with 8 bases lying between them. Looked up from germline, CDR1 is SGHDN and CDR2 is FVKESK. This CDR3 comprises 13 residues. The CDR3 loop reads CASSRPTGNTIYF. CDR3 sequence (DNA): TGTGCCAGCAGCCGTCCTACCGGAAACACCATATATTTT. The whole variable domain, remainder taken from reference TRBV14 and TRBJ1-3, is EAGVTQFPSHSVIEKGQTVTLRCDPISGHDNLYWYRRVMGKEIKFLLHFVKESKQDESGMPNNRFLAERTGGTYSTLKVQPAELEDSGVYFCASSRPTGNTIYFGEGSWLTVV.

This rearrangement joins TRBV7-9 to TRBJ2-2, with TRBD2 identical over 7 bases. The germline V gene encodes CDR1 SEHNR and CDR2 FQNEAQ (reference sequence). The CDR3 runs to 19 residues. The V gene end was trimmed by 3 bases and the J gene end by 1 base; junction bases not matched to a gene: 14. CDR3 DNA: TGTGCCAGCAGCTTTCGCTCACAACAGCGGGATTGGAACACCGGGGAGCTGTTTTTT. Translation: CASSFRSQQRDWNTGELFF. The complete variable domain, with remaining parts taken from reference TRBV7-9 and TRBJ2-2, reads DTGVSQNPRHKITKRGQNVTFRCDPISEHNRLYWYRQTLGQGPEFLTYFQNEAQLEKSRLLSDRFSAERPKGSFSTLEIQRTEQGDSAMYLCASSFRSQQRDWNTGELFFGEGSRLTVL.

The chain recombines TRBV4-2 with TRBJ1-2; TRBD1 aligns across 9 bases. V shed 5 bases, J shed 8 bases, and the junction held 12 bases outside the gene matches. From germline, CDR1 is LGHNA and CDR2 YNFKEQ. The CDR3 loop spans 15 amino acids. This CDR3 is CASSTSRDRVGGYTF. CDR3 nucleotides: TGTGCCAGCAGCACGTCCCGGGACAGGGTCGGCGGCTACACCTTC.

The chain is built from TRBV5-4 and TRBJ2-3, with 7 bases aligning to TRBD1. Germline CDR1 SGHNT, CDR2 YYREEE (reference sequence). The CDR3 loop spans 15 amino acids. Trimming removed 4 bases from V and 4 bases from J; junction bases left unmatched: 9. In nucleotides, the CDR3 is TGTGCCAGCAGCCAAGATACACAGGGGCCAGATACGCAGTATTTT. This translates into CASSQDTQGPDTQYF. Combining the CDR3 with reference TRBV5-4 and TRBJ2-3 gives the whole variable domain ETGVTQSPTHLIKTRGQQVTLRCSSQSGHNTVSWYQQALGQGPQFIFQYYREEENGRGNFPPRFSGLQFPNYSSELNVNALELDDSALYLCASSQDTQGPDTQYFGPGTRLTVL.

V is TRBV27 and J is TRBJ1-1; D might be TRBD1 (5 bases). This CDR3 has 14 residues. Trimming pared 3 bases from V and 3 bases from J, leaving 11 bases between. Germline V gives CDR1 MNHEY, CDR2 SMNVEV (reference sequence). The CDR3 DNA sequence: TGTGCCAGCAGTTTCGGTAGGGGTGACACTGAAGCTTTCTTT. Encoded protein: CASSFGRGDTEAFF.

This chain uses TRBV5-4 with TRBJ2-1, with 9 bases identical to TRBD1. This CDR3 comprises 15 residues. Germline V gene sequence: CDR1 SGHNT, CDR2 YYREEE (reference sequence). V was pared by 2 bases and J by 3 bases, with 3 bases of the junction left unmatched. In DNA, the CDR3 is TGTGCCAGCAGCTTTGCGGGACAGGGCTACAATGAGCAGTTCTTC. Protein: CASSFAGQGYNEQFF.